This T cell receptor (beta chain) was identified during a study of cytomegalovirus exposure and HLA in healthy donors. Whole-study findings and limits: In vitro work confirmed that a few CMV-associated chains recognize CMV antigens. For most TCR sequences rarity was the rule, although some public TCRs occurred in many donors.

The study ran its PCR with 60 Vbeta and 13 Jbeta primers. Sequencing used immunoSEQ multiplex PCR; TCRdb keeps in-frame clones, though not all of them. The repertoire consists of more than 150,000 clones, with about four fifths occurring once and the leading ten covering around 1.6%. Concerning this clone itself: As yet, its antigen is unknown.

The sample consisted of PBMCs. This TCR was sampled from a girl aged 10 to 17 in good health and CMV-seropositive.

The CDR3 protein is CASISRDSNYGYTF. The DNA of the CDR3 is TGTGCCAGCATTTCAAGGGACAGTAATTATGGCTACACCTTC. The chain links TRBV7-9 to TRBJ1-2; 7 nucleotides align to TRBD1. Trimming at V came to 7 bases and at J to 5 bases, leaving 10 bases not matched to a gene. This CDR3 is built from 14 residues. Germline V gene data show CDR1 as SEHNR and CDR2 as FQNEAQ (reference sequence).